This T cell receptor beta chain was sequenced for a study of shared clonotypes between healthy human individuals. Germline trimming cut 6 bases from V and 6 bases from J; bases unmatched to any gene: 5. The germline V gene encodes CDR1 MDHEN and CDR2 SYDVKM. The CDR3 covers 13 residues. TCRdb's copy holds only in-frame clones and misses some; the assay was immunoSEQ multiplex PCR. The data show approximately 2.1 million clones, 90% to 95% seen once. The study's findings and limits: Across subsets, estimated richness was generally greater for naive than for memory populations. Sample collection involved blood only; tissue repertoires are likely different. Despite large depth, sorted-subset datasets appeared incompletely sequenced. Generation probabilities of non-shared clonotypes were lower (relative to those shared by all four donors).

As regards this clone: Its specificity is not known.

The sequenced sample consisted of naive CD4+ T cells from PBMCs. Sample subset: CD45RA+ positively selected. This TCR came from a young man in good health. Some clones in this sample may be carry-over from other donors' samples. The V gene is TRBV28, the J gene TRBJ1-1; 9 positions match TRBD1. The CDR3 sequence is CASRGTGFPEAFF. The CDR3 nucleotides read TGTGCCAGCAGGGGGACAGGGTTCCCTGAAGCTTTCTTT.